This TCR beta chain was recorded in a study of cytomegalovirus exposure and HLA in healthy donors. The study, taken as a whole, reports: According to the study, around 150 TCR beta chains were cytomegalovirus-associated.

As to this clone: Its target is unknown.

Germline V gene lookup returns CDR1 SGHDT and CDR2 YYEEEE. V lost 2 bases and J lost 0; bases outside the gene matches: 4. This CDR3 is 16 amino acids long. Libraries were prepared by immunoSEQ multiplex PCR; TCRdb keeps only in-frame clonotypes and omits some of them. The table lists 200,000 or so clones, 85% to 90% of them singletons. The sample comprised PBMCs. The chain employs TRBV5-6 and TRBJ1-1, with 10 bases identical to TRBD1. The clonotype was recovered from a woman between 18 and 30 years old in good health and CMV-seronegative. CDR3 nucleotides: TGTGCCAGCAGCTTCGGACAGGGGGTCATGAACACTGAAGCTTTCTTT. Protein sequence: CASSFGQGVMNTEAFF.